Each of the 28 T cell receptor beta chains below was sequenced from the same sample in a study of blood T cell repertoires in COVID-19. The protocol was immunoSEQ multiplex PCR, while the TCRdb copy is restricted to in-frame clones and leaves out a portion. The repertoire includes roughly 430,000 clones, 88% of them detected once, and 2% to 2.5% sits in the top ten. The sequenced sample was PBMCs or T cells enriched from blood (not recorded which). The receptors originated from a woman aged 40-49 years with acute COVID-19.

The chain has TRBV4-2 and TRBJ2-3, with a weak D call TRBD2 (5 bases). V gave up 0 bases and J gave up 6 bases, with 16 bases separating them. There are 16 residues in the CDR3. CDR1 is LGHNA, CDR2 YNFKEQ, per germline. The CDR3 loop is CASSQELVGLFDTQYF. In DNA, the CDR3 is TGTGCCAGCAGCCAAGAACTAGTCGGCCTTTTCGATACGCAGTATTTT.

This chain joins TRBV2 and TRBJ2-2, with D perhaps TRBD1 (6 bases). The V end lost 6 bases, the J end lost 4 bases, and 15 bases lay between the germline ends. The germline CDR1 and CDR2 sequences are SNHLY and FYNNEI. The length of the CDR3 is 15 residues. The CDR3 region has the DNA TGTGCCAGCAGGACCGGGACATACCTCACCGGGGAGCTGTTTTTT. Encoded protein: CASRTGTYLTGELFF.

V and J are TRBV5-8 and TRBJ2-3; D not certain. Germline V gene lookup returns CDR1 SGHTS and CDR2 YDEGEE. The CDR3 loop spans 14 amino acids. Trimming cost V 1 base and J 1 base, with 7 bases left between them. CDR3 nucleotide sequence: TGTGCCAGCAGCTTGTTTGGCCGCACAGATACGCAGTATTTT. This encodes CASSLFGRTDTQYF.

The V and J genes are TRBV2 and TRBJ2-2; D may be TRBD2 (5 bases). V was pared by 4 bases and J by 3 bases, with 6 bases between. Germline V gene sequence: CDR1 SNHLY, CDR2 FYNNEI. This CDR3 contains 13 residues. CDR3 DNA sequence: TGTGCCAGCAGTGCGGGGTACACCGGGGAGCTGTTTTTT. It yields the protein CASSAGYTGELFF.

The chain links TRBV18 to TRBJ1-3, with a possible D match to TRBD1 (5 bases). The germline V gene encodes CDR1 KGHSH and CDR2 LQKENI. This CDR3 spans 18 amino acids. V gave up 1 base and J gave up 0 bases, with 16 bases separating them. The CDR3: CASSPRQAIQGSGNTIYF. The CDR3 DNA is TGTGCCAGCTCACCACGGCAGGCGATTCAGGGCTCTGGAAACACCATATATTTT.

The chain uses TRBV5-1 and TRBJ1-1; D unclear. Per the germline V gene, CDR1 is SGHRS and CDR2 is YFSETQ. V lost 2 bases, J lost 4 bases, and 12 bases lay in between. The CDR3 loop spans 14 amino acids. The DNA for the CDR3 is TGCGCCAGCAGCTTTGGGAGCAGTAGCACTGAAGCTTTCTTT. Residues: CASSFGSSSTEAFF.

The chain joins TRBV2 to TRBJ1-6; D perhaps matches TRBD1 (5 bases). The V gene lost 7 bases and the J gene lost 0 bases, with 16 bases spanning the gap. There are 17 residues in the CDR3. CDR1 is SNHLY, CDR2 FYNNEI, per germline. CDR3 coding DNA: TGTGCCAGCAAAGTTATCCGGGGGAGCTCCTATAATTCACCCCTCCACTTT. This gives the protein CASKVIRGSSYNSPLHF.

V usage is TRBV5-4 and J usage is TRBJ2-1, with TRBD2 as a possible D gene (5 bases). This CDR3 is 13 amino acids long. Germline loops: CDR1 SGHNT, CDR2 YYREEE (reference sequence). Deletions cut 0 bases from V and 8 bases from J, with 9 bases between. The CDR3 spells CASSLARGDEQFF. CDR3 coding DNA: TGTGCCAGCAGCTTGGCCCGGGGAGATGAGCAGTTCTTC.

The rearrangement joins TRBV5-4 to TRBJ2-3; 10 nucleotides align to TRBD2. Per germline, CDR1 SGHNT and CDR2 YYREEE (reference sequence). The ends lost 4 bases at V and 4 bases at J; junction bases unmatched: 6. The CDR3 is 15 amino acids. CDR3 sequence reads: CASSLGSGGADTQYF. The CDR3 region has the DNA TGTGCCAGCAGCCTAGGAAGCGGGGGGGCAGATACGCAGTATTTT.

The chain recombines TRBV21-1 with TRBJ1-6. TRBV21-1 is shown as a pseudogene. The CDR3 extends over 14 amino acids. The CDR3 coding sequence is TGTGCCAGCAGCAAACGGGAAGGTAATTCACCCCTCCACTTT. Its translation is CASSKREGNSPLHF.

The rearrangement uses TRBV5-5 and TRBJ1-1; D may be TRBD1 (5 bases). CDR3 size: 15 residues. V was cut by 4 bases and J by 0 bases, with 13 bases left in between. Germline CDR1 is SGHKS and CDR2 is YYEKEE (reference sequence). The CDR3 DNA sequence: TGTGCCAGCAGCGTACAGGCGCAACTGAACACTGAAGCTTTCTTT. It encodes CASSVQAQLNTEAFF. The full variable domain, in which reference TRBV5-5 and TRBJ1-1 provide the parts outside the CDR3, is DAGVTQSPTHLIKTRGQQVTLRCSPISGHKSVSWYQQVLGQGPQFIFQYYEKEERGRGNFPDRFSARQFPNYSSELNVNALLLGDSALYLCASSVQAQLNTEAFFGQGTRLTVV.

This clone was seen more than once but under ten times. The chain recombines TRBV5-1 with TRBJ1-3; D is ambiguous. The germline CDR1 and CDR2 sequences are SGHRS and YFSETQ. The length of the CDR3 is 16 residues. The V gene lost 0 bases and the J gene lost 2 bases, with 12 bases spanning the gap. Here the CDR3 reads CASSLGPTGAGNTIYF. CDR3 nucleotide sequence: TGCGCCAGCAGCTTGGGGCCGACGGGAGCTGGAAACACCATATATTTT.

The V call is TRBV14, the J call TRBJ2-6, with D perhaps matching TRBD1 (5 bases). CDR1 is SGHDN and CDR2 is FVKESK in the germline V gene. V was shortened by 1 base and J by 2 bases, with 9 bases between the two germline ends. This CDR3 comprises 16 residues. CDR3 sequence reads: CASSQGFRAGANVLTF. The DNA of the CDR3 is TGTGCCAGCAGCCAAGGGTTCAGGGCTGGGGCCAACGTCCTGACTTTC.

The genes are TRBV3-1 (or the pseudogene TRBV3-2) and TRBJ2-7; D call uncertain. The CDR3 is 14 amino acids. Trimming cost V 3 bases and J 2 bases, with 11 bases left between them. Per the germline V gene, CDR1 is LGHDT and CDR2 is YNNKEL (reference sequence). This chain's CDR3 is CASSHPYRPYEQYF. The CDR3 nucleotides are TGTGCCAGCAGCCATCCCTACCGTCCCTACGAGCAGTACTTC.

The chain employs TRBV5-4 and TRBJ2-2; possibly TRBD2 for D (6 bases). The CDR3 has 16 residues. Germline CDR1 reads SGHNT; CDR2 reads YYREEE (reference sequence). V shed 4 bases and J shed 4 bases, with 17 bases lying between them. This CDR3 is CASSPRQRASTGELFF. The CDR3 coding sequence is TGTGCCAGCAGCCCCCGCCAGCGGGCGTCCACCGGGGAGCTGTTTTTT.

J is TRBJ1-2 and V is TRBV5-5; D is perhaps TRBD1 (5 bases). CDR1 and CDR2 (germline): SGHKS, YYEKEE (reference sequence). The CDR3 is 16 amino acids. The V gene lost 0 bases and the J gene lost 8 bases, with 20 bases spanning the gap. Here the CDR3 DNA reads TGTGCCAGCAGCTTGGGGGGCACTACAGGAGTAGGAGGCTACACCTTC. Translating it yields CASSLGGTTGVGGYTF.

The CDR3 sequence is CAWSVRGHPPDEQFF. CDR3 nucleotide sequence: TGTGCCTGGAGTGTAAGGGGGCATCCCCCAGATGAGCAGTTCTTC. V usage is TRBV30 and J usage is TRBJ2-1; 7 nucleotides match TRBD1. V shed 0 bases and J 8 bases; nucleotides not matched to a gene: 10. Germline V gene lookup returns CDR1 GTSNPN and CDR2 SVGIG (reference sequence). The CDR3 runs 15 residues.

The V and J genes are TRBV5-1 and TRBJ2-5; the match to TRBD1 covers 7 bases. This CDR3 contains 12 residues. The junction had 1 base not matched to a gene; V was cut back by 7 bases and J by 1 base. Germline V gives CDR1 SGHRS, CDR2 YFSETQ. The CDR3 DNA is TGCGCCAGCCAGGGGGTCCAAGAGACCCAGTACTTC. Protein product: CASQGVQETQYF.

This chain joins TRBV19 and TRBJ2-1, with D hard to call. The germline gives CDR1 LNHDA, CDR2 SQIVND (reference sequence). The CDR3 totals 13 residues. Trimming cost V 2 bases and J 4 bases, with 6 bases left between them. CDR3: CASSIIPYNEQFF. As DNA, the CDR3 is TGTGCCAGTAGTATAATCCCTTACAATGAGCAGTTCTTC.

The rearrangement links TRBV2 to TRBJ2-1, with 7 bases aligning to TRBD2. V lost 6 bases and J lost 7; bases outside the gene matches: 9. The germline V gene encodes CDR1 SNHLY and CDR2 FYNNEI. The CDR3 runs 14 residues. This CDR3 reads CASSAPLANNEQFF. CDR3 nucleotides: TGTGCCAGCAGCGCCCCACTAGCGAATAATGAGCAGTTCTTC.

The V and J genes are TRBV5-5 and TRBJ2-5, with 7 positions matching TRBD2. This CDR3 has 13 residues. The V gene's germline CDR1 is SGHKS and CDR2 YYEKEE (reference sequence). V lost 7 bases to trimming and J lost 2 bases; unmatched junction nucleotides: 5. This CDR3 reads CASQGLTQETQYF. In DNA form, the CDR3 reads TGTGCCAGCCAGGGACTAACTCAAGAGACCCAGTACTTC.

This clone was found a few times. Other DNA sequences in the sample encode the same CDR3. The chain has TRBV2 and TRBJ1-4; weak D call: TRBD1 (6 bases). Trimming took off 6 bases at V and 5 bases at J, with 13 bases between the two ends. Germline CDR1 and CDR2: SNHLY and FYNNEI. CDR3 length: 14 residues. The CDR3 protein is CASSENRANEKLFF. CDR3 in DNA: TGTGCCAGCAGCGAAAACAGGGCAAATGAAAAACTGTTTTTT.

The CDR3, as DNA: TGCGCCAGCAGCTTGGGGACAGGGGGAAATAGTGGCTACACCTTC. It translates to CASSLGTGGNSGYTF. This chain connects TRBV5-1 to TRBJ1-2; the match to TRBD1 covers 10 bases. CDR3 length equals 15 residues. Germline assignment: CDR1 SGHRS and CDR2 YFSETQ. V lost 0 bases, J lost 7 bases, and 6 bases stayed unmatched.

This clone came up once. V is TRBV14 and J is TRBJ2-5, with TRBD2 matching over 8 bases. Germline CDR1 is SGHDN and CDR2 is FVKESK. The CDR3 length is 15 residues. The V gene end was trimmed by 3 bases and the J gene end by 2 bases; junction bases not matched to a gene: 5. In DNA, the CDR3 is TGTGCCAGCAGCCATCCTAGCGGGCCGCAAGAGACCCAGTACTTC. Translating it yields CASSHPSGPQETQYF.

Regarding this clone: A read error may produce the germline difference seen at one junction end. V gene TRBV24-1 combines with J gene TRBJ2-3, with a possible D match to TRBD2 (5 bases). The CDR3 extends over 14 amino acids. The germline V gene has CDR1 KGHDR and CDR2 SFDVKD. The CDR3 is CATSGERSTDTQYF. The DNA of the CDR3 is TGTGCCACTAGTGGGGAGCGAAGCACAGATACGCAGTATTTT.

This clone was detected only a few times. V gene TRBV30 combines with J gene TRBJ1-2, with 9 bases that match TRBD1. CDR3 length equals 13 residues. Germline V CDR1 and CDR2: GTSNPN, SVGIG (reference sequence). The J segment lost 8 bases and the V segment lost 2 bases, leaving 6 bases of the junction unmatched. CDR3 in amino acids: CAWSSQGAEGYTF. The CDR3 DNA reads TGTGCCTGGAGTTCACAGGGGGCAGAAGGCTACACCTTC.

The CDR3 spells CASRNRVWQETQYF. For the CDR3, the DNA is TGTGCCAGCCGGAACAGGGTTTGGCAAGAGACCCAGTACTTC. V is TRBV6-5 and J is TRBJ2-5; TRBD1 is a possible D gene (6 bases). CDR3 length: 14 amino acids. Per germline, CDR1 MNHEY and CDR2 SVGAGI. V was trimmed by 8 bases and J by 2 bases, leaving 15 bases between them.

This chain links TRBV2 with TRBJ2-2; TRBD2 matches 9 bases. This CDR3 is built from 16 residues. Losses at the gene ends were 6 bases for V and 5 bases for J; bases not matched to a gene: 10. Germline CDR1 is SNHLY and CDR2 is FYNNEI. The CDR3 loop reads CASRRAGGPRTGELFF. In DNA form, the CDR3 reads TGTGCCAGCAGGCGGGCGGGGGGGCCTCGGACCGGGGAGCTGTTTTTT. The full variable domain, rest sourced from reference TRBV2 and TRBJ2-2, is EPEVTQTPSHQVTQMGQEVILRCVPISNHLYFYWYRQILGQKVEFLVSFYNNEISEKSEIFDDQFSVERPDGSNFTLKIRSTKLEDSAMYFCASRRAGGPRTGELFFGEGSRLTVL.